The 17 T cell receptor beta chains reported below all come from one sample, sequenced in a study of cytomegalovirus exposure and HLA in healthy donors. The repertoire was sequenced with immunoSEQ multiplex PCR; TCRdb's copy has only in-frame clones and lacks some. The table lists 100,000 to 150,000 clones, around 90% of them singletons, with roughly 2% in the top ten. The sequencing input was PBMCs. The receptors stem from a woman between 18 and 29 years old in good health and CMV-seronegative.

The gene calls are TRBV28 and TRBJ2-7, with D unclear. V lost 7 bases, J lost 6 bases, and 13 bases lay in between. The CDR3 length is 12 residues. Germline lookup yields CDR1 MDHEN and CDR2 SYDVKM. Written as DNA, the CDR3 is TGTGCCAGCACCAAGCGAGGTGGCGAGCAGTACTTC. Amino acids: CASTKRGGEQYF.

The chain couples TRBV19 to TRBJ2-5; 15 bases are shared with TRBD2. This CDR3 has 16 residues. The germline V gene encodes CDR1 LNHDA and CDR2 SQIVND (reference sequence). V trimming: 9 bases; J trimming: 5 bases; junction bases outside the gene matches: 10. CDR3 bases: TGTGCCAGCTCCGGGACTAGCGGGAGGTCTAGGGAGACCCAGTACTTC. It encodes CASSGTSGRSRETQYF.

CDR3 sequence reads: CASSPASGHSYEQYF. In nucleotides, the CDR3 is TGTGCCAGCAGCCCCGCTAGCGGGCACTCCTACGAGCAGTACTTC. The genes are TRBV11-2 and TRBJ2-7; 8 bases map to TRBD2. The CDR3 loop spans 15 amino acids. Trimming at V came to 5 bases and at J to 0 bases, leaving 6 bases not matched to a gene. Germline CDR1 and CDR2: SGHAT and FQNNGV.

This clone was picked up one time. J is TRBJ2-7 and V is TRBV5-6; D may be TRBD1 (5 bases). Trimming removed 2 bases from V and 4 bases from J, with 10 bases in between. This CDR3 has 13 residues. Germline assignment: CDR1 SGHDT and CDR2 YYEEEE. The CDR3 coding sequence is TGTGCCAGCAGCTTCGGACAAACATACGAGCAGTACTTC. Encoded protein: CASSFGQTYEQYF.

This sequence joins TRBV18 and TRBJ1-2; D is undetermined. The CDR3 spans 16 residues. Germline loops: CDR1 KGHSH, CDR2 LQKENI. The germline V and J ends were trimmed by 3 bases and 4 bases, with 18 bases remaining between them. CDR3 in DNA: TGTGCCAGCTCACCCTCTAATACATTGGAGGTCTATGGCTACACCTTC. Protein: CASSPSNTLEVYGYTF. Drawing the rest from reference TRBV18 and TRBJ1-2, the complete variable domain is NAGVMQNPRHLVRRRGQEARLRCSPMKGHSHVYWYRQLPEEGLKFMVYLQKENIIDESGMPKERFSAEFPKEGPSILRIQQVVRGDSAAYFCASSPSNTLEVYGYTFGSGTRLTVV.

This chain uses TRBV28 with TRBJ1-1; D is unclear. Germline V CDR1 and CDR2: MDHEN, SYDVKM. The CDR3 contains 12 residues. The germline V and J ends were trimmed by 9 bases and 6 bases, with 14 bases remaining between them. The DNA for the CDR3 is TGTGCCAGTGGGCCTCAACTGGCTGAAGCTTTCTTT. This translates into CASGPQLAEAFF.

The genes are TRBV5-4 and TRBJ2-1, with TRBD2 identical over 11 bases. V lost 4 bases to trimming and J lost 3 bases; unmatched junction nucleotides: 3. CDR1 and CDR2 from the germline V gene are SGHNT and YYREEE (reference sequence). The CDR3 is 15 residues long. As DNA, the CDR3 is TGTGCCAGCAGCCGACTAGCGGGACACTACAATGAGCAGTTCTTC. Its translation is CASSRLAGHYNEQFF.

This clone was found a few times. This rearrangement joins TRBV6-1 to TRBJ2-7; a possible D gene is TRBD2 (5 bases). The V gene's germline CDR1 is MNHNS and CDR2 SASEGT. Trimming took off 6 bases at V and 7 bases at J, with 7 bases between the two ends. There are 10 residues in the CDR3. CDR3 region: CASSWEEQYF. The DNA for the CDR3 is TGTGCCAGCAGCTGGGAGGAGCAGTACTTC.

This chain joins TRBV27 and TRBJ2-6; TRBD2 agrees at 8 bases. V shed 10 bases, J shed 0 bases, and the junction held 11 bases outside the gene matches. Germline CDR1 and CDR2: MNHEY and SMNVEV (reference sequence). This CDR3 is built from 17 residues. The CDR3 spells CATRGLAGTSGANVLTF. The CDR3 DNA reads as TGTGCCACCAGAGGGCTAGCGGGTACCTCTGGGGCCAACGTCCTGACTTTC.

The V and J genes are TRBV4-1 and TRBJ2-1; a weak D match, TRBD1 (5 bases). CDR1 and CDR2 (germline): MGHRA, YSYEKL. V was clipped by 0 bases and J by 6 bases, with 12 bases between them. This CDR3 spans 15 amino acids. The CDR3 sequence: CASSQDPKGLNEQFF. DNA for the CDR3: TGCGCCAGCAGCCAAGATCCCAAGGGGCTCAATGAGCAGTTCTTC.

The table lists this clone with a few counts. This chain joins TRBV10-1 and TRBJ2-4; D is unclear. There are 13 residues in the CDR3. Trimming removed 0 bases at V and 6 bases at J, with 6 bases between. In germline, CDR1 is WNHNN, CDR2 SYGVQD (reference sequence). The CDR3: CASSESPVNIQYF. The DNA of the CDR3 is TGCGCCAGCAGTGAGTCCCCGGTAAACATTCAGTACTTC.

This clone was counted a few times. In DNA, the CDR3 is TGTGCCAGCAGTCGTCAGGGGGCAAACGAGCAGTACTTC. It is translated as CASSRQGANEQYF. The chain couples TRBV2 to TRBJ2-7, with 8 bases identical to TRBD1. The CDR3 has 13 amino acids. Germline-derived CDR1 and CDR2 are SNHLY and FYNNEI. The V segment lost 5 bases and the J segment 5 bases; nucleotides outside the gene matches: 5. The variable domain in full, completed from reference TRBV2 and TRBJ2-7, reads EPEVTQTPSHQVTQMGQEVILRCVPISNHLYFYWYRQILGQKVEFLVSFYNNEISEKSEIFDDQFSVERPDGSNFTLKIRSTKLEDSAMYFCASSRQGANEQYFGPGTRLTVT.

The CDR3 DNA reads TGTGCCAGCAGCTTGGTAGACAGGGGGAACACTGAAGCTTTCTTT. It yields the protein CASSLVDRGNTEAFF. The chain recombines TRBV5-4 with TRBJ1-1; TRBD1 aligns across 8 bases. The CDR3 sequence is 15 residues long. V trimming: 0 bases; J trimming: 1 base; junction bases outside the gene matches: 2. Germline values: CDR1 SGHNT, CDR2 YYREEE (reference sequence).

J is TRBJ2-7 and V is TRBV7-2; 12 nucleotides agree with TRBD2. The germline CDR1 and CDR2 sequences are SGHTA and FQGNSA. The length of the CDR3 is 17 residues. Germline trimming cut 0 bases from V and 4 bases from J; bases unmatched to any gene: 7. The CDR3: CASSLAFLAGGGYEQYF. The CDR3 region has the DNA TGTGCCAGCAGCTTAGCTTTCCTAGCGGGAGGGGGATACGAGCAGTACTTC.

The genes are TRBV11-3 and TRBJ1-1; no definite D call. CDR3 length: 14 residues. V was shortened by 2 bases and J by 1 base, with 8 bases between the two germline ends. Germline assignment: CDR1 SGHNT and CDR2 YENEEA. The chain's CDR3 is CASSLRSRNTEAFF. CDR3 DNA: TGTGCCAGCAGCTTAAGGAGCAGGAACACTGAAGCTTTCTTT.

The V and J genes are TRBV30 and TRBJ2-3, with 11 bases lining up with TRBD2. The CDR3 has 16 amino acids. V gave up 3 bases and J gave up 4 bases; unmatched junction bases: 9. CDR1 is GTSNPN, CDR2 SVGIG, per germline (reference sequence). CDR3 nucleotide sequence: TGTGCCTGGAGACTACTAGCGGGAGATGTTTCAGATACGCAGTATTTT. Translating it yields CAWRLLAGDVSDTQYF. The entire variable domain, with the rest obtained from reference TRBV30 and TRBJ2-3, is as follows: SQTIHQWPATLVQPVGSPLSLECTVEGTSNPNLYWYRQAAGRGLQLLFYSVGIGQISSEVPQNLSASRPQDRQFILSSKKLLLSDSGFYLCAWRLLAGDVSDTQYFGPGTRLTVL.

The chain is built from TRBV28 and TRBJ1-5; perhaps TRBD1 as D (6 bases). The CDR3 is 22 amino acids. With 4 bases removed from V and 0 bases from J, the gap between germline ends came to 31 bases. Germline CDR1 is MDHEN and CDR2 is SYDVKM. The CDR3 coding sequence is TGTGCCAGCAGTTCCGGGCTCAAGTCCCGGGACATAGGCTGGTATAGCAATCAGCCCCAGCATTTT. It encodes CASSSGLKSRDIGWYSNQPQHF.